This record looks at one TCR beta chain sequence and its context. Germline V gives CDR1 MNHNS, CDR2 SASEGT. Deletions cut 4 bases from V and 0 bases from J, with 16 bases between. This CDR3 contains 16 residues. PCR involved 60 Vbeta and 13 Jbeta primers. The repertoire was sequenced with immunoSEQ multiplex PCR; TCRdb's copy has only in-frame clones and lacks some. The sample holds some 200,000 clones, roughly four fifths seen once. These data are taken from a study of cytomegalovirus exposure and HLA in healthy donors. The chain joins TRBV6-1 to TRBJ2-7; D is possibly TRBD2 (5 bases). The receptor comes from a woman aged 18-35 years in good health and CMV-seronegative. Sequencing input: PBMCs. CDR3 amino acids: CASSATLGGSSYEQYF. CDR3 bases: TGTGCCAGCAGTGCTACCCTGGGTGGGAGCTCCTACGAGCAGTACTTC.